The 2 T cell receptor beta chains given below trace back to one sample, sequenced in a study of blood T cell repertoires in COVID-19. The table came from immunoSEQ multiplex PCR; TCRdb's copy has only in-frame clones and leaves some out. Of about 180,000 clones listed, roughly 87% are singletons. The sample comprised peripheral blood. The receptor set was obtained from a man aged 18 to 29 who had recovered from COVID-19.

The rearrangement uses TRBV21-1 and TRBJ1-1; the table names TRBD1, a call not compared with the DNA. TRBV21-1 is shown as a pseudogene. The CDR3 spans 17 residues. CDR3 loop: CASSKYELGQGNTEAFF. CDR3 sequence (DNA): TGTGCCAGCAGCAAATACGAATTAGGGCAGGGAAACACTGAAGCTTTCTTT.

V and J are TRBV7-2 and TRBJ1-5; D is perhaps TRBD1 (5 bases). V shed 5 bases and J shed 6 bases, with 17 bases lying between them. CDR1 and CDR2 from the germline V gene are SGHTA and FQGNSA. This CDR3 has 15 amino acids. CDR3 DNA: TGTGCCAGCAGCCAAGTAGGGGCGGCAGGTCAGCCCCAGCATTTT. Amino acids: CASSQVGAAGQPQHF.